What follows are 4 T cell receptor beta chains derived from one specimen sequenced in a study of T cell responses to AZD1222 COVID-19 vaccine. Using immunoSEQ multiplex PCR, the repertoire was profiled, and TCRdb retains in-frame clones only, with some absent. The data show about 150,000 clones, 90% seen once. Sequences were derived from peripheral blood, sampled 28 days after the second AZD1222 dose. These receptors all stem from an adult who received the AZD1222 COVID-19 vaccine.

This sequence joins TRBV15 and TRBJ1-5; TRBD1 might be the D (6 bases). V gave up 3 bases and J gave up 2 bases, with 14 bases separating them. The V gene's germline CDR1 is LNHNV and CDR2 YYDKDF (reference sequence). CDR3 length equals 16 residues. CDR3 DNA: TGTGCCACCAGCAGGGGGGCCCCAAAGGGCAATCAGCCCCAGCATTTT. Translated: CATSRGAPKGNQPQHF.

The CDR3 bases are TGTGCCTGGAGTATGAGAGGGGGCAATTCACCCCTCCACTTT. Translated: CAWSMRGGNSPLHF. This sequence joins TRBV30 and TRBJ1-6, with 7 positions matching TRBD1. Germline values: CDR1 GTSNPN, CDR2 SVGIG (reference sequence). The CDR3 has 14 residues. Losses at the gene ends were 2 bases for V and 7 bases for J; bases not matched to a gene: 5.

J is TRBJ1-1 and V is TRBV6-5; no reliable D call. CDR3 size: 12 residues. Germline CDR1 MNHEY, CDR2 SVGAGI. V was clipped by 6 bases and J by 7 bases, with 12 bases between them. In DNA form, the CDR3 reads TGTGCCAGCAGCGGCGACCGTTTTGAAGCTTTCTTT. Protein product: CASSGDRFEAFF.

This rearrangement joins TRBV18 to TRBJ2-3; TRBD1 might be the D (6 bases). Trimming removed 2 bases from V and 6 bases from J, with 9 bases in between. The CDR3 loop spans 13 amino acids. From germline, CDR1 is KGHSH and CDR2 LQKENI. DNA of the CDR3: TGTGCCAGCTCACCAAACAGGGACGATACGCAGTATTTT. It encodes CASSPNRDDTQYF. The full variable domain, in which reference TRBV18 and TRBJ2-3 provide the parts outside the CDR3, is NAGVMQNPRHLVRRRGQEARLRCSPMKGHSHVYWYRQLPEEGLKFMVYLQKENIIDESGMPKERFSAEFPKEGPSILRIQQVVRGDSAAYFCASSPNRDDTQYFGPGTRLTVL.